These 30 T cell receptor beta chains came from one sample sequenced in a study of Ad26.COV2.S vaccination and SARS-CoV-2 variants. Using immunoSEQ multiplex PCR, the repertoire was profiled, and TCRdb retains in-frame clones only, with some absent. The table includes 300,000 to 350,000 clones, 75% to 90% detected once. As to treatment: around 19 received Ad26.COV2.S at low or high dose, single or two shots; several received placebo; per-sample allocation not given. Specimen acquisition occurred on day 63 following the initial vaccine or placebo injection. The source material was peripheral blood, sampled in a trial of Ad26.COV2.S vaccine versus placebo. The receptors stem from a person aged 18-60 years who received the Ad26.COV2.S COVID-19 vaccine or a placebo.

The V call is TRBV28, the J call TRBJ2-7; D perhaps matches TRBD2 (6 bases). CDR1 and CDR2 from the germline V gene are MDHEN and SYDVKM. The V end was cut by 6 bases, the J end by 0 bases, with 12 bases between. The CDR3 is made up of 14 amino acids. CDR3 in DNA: TGTGCCAGCAGCGGGGAGGCCATCTCCTACGAGCAGTACTTC. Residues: CASSGEAISYEQYF.

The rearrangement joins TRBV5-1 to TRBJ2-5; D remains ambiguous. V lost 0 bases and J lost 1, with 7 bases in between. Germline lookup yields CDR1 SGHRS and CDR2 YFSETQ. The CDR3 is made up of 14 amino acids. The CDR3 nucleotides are TGCGCCAGCAGCTTGGCCAAGGCCCAAGAGACCCAGTACTTC. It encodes CASSLAKAQETQYF.

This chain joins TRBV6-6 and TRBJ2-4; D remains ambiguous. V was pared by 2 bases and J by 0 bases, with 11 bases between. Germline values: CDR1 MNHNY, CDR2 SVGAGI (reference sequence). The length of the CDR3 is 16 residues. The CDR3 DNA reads TGTGCCAGCAGTTACGGGAATCGGGTAGCCAAAAACATTCAGTACTTC. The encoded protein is CASSYGNRVAKNIQYF.

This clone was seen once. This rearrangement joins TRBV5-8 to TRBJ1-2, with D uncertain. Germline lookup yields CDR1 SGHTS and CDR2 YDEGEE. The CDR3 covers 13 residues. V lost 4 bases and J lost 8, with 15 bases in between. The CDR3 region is CASSPPEVRGYTF. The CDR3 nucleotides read TGTGCCAGCAGCCCCCCGGAGGTTAGGGGCTACACCTTC.

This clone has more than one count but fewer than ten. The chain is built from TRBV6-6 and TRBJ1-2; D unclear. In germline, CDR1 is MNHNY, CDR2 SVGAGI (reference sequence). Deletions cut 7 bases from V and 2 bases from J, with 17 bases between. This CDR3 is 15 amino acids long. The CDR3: CASTMGSTQNYGYTF. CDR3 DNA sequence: TGTGCCAGCACCATGGGGTCGACTCAAAACTATGGCTACACCTTC.

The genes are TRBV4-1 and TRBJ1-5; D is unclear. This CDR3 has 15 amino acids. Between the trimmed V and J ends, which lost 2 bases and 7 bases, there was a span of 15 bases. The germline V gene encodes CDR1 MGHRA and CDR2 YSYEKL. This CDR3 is CASSQTRSAGQPQHF. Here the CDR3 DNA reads TGCGCCAGCAGCCAAACCCGGTCGGCGGGGCAGCCCCAGCATTTT.

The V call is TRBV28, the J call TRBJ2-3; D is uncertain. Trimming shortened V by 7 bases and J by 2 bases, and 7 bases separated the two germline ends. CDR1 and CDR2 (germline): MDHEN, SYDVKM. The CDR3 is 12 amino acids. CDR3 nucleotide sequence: TGTGCCAGCACCGCTTACACAGATACGCAGTATTTT. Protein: CASTAYTDTQYF.

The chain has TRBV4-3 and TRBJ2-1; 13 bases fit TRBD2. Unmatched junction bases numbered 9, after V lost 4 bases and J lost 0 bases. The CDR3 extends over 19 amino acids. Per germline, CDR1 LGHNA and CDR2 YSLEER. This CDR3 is CASSLSGLAGVVSYNEQFF. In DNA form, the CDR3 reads TGCGCCAGCAGCCTGTCCGGACTAGCGGGAGTGGTCTCCTACAATGAGCAGTTCTTC.

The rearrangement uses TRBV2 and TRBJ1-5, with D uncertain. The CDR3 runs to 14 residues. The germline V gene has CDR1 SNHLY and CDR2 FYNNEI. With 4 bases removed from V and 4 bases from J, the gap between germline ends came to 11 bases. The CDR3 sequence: CASSASTENQPQHF. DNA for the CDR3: TGTGCCAGCAGTGCCTCTACCGAGAATCAGCCCCAGCATTTT. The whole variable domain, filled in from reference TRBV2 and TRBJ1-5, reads EPEVTQTPSHQVTQMGQEVILRCVPISNHLYFYWYRQILGQKVEFLVSFYNNEISEKSEIFDDQFSVERPDGSNFTLKIRSTKLEDSAMYFCASSASTENQPQHFGDGTRLSIL.

CDR3 amino acids: CASTLEDTQYF. DNA of the CDR3: TGCGCCAGCACCTTAGAAGATACGCAGTATTTT. V and J are TRBV5-1 and TRBJ2-3, with D hard to call. This CDR3 contains 11 residues. The germline gives CDR1 SGHRS, CDR2 YFSETQ. V lost 6 bases, J lost 5 bases, and 7 bases lay in between.

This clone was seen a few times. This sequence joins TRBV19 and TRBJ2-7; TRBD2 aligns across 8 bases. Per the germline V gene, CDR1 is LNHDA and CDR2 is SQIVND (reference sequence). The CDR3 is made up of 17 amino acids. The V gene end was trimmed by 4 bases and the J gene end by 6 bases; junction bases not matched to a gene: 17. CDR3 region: CASSSTLGAGVTVEQYF. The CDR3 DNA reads TGTGCCAGTAGTAGCACCCTAGGAGCGGGAGTGACGGTCGAGCAGTACTTC. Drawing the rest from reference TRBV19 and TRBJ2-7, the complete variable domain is DGGITQSPKYLFRKEGQNVTLSCEQNLNHDAMYWYRQDPGQGLRLIYYSQIVNDFQKGDIAEGYSVSREKKESFPLTVTSAQKNPTAFYLCASSSTLGAGVTVEQYFGPGTRLTVT.

For the CDR3, the DNA is TGTGCCAGCAGCCACAGACAGGGATATAATTCACCCCTCCACTTT. It specifies CASSHRQGYNSPLHF. This chain links TRBV3-1 (or the pseudogene TRBV3-2) with TRBJ1-6; 7 bases agree with TRBD1. The V segment lost 3 bases and the J segment 4 bases; nucleotides outside the gene matches: 3. CDR3 length: 15 residues. The germline gives CDR1 LGHDT, CDR2 YNNKEL (reference sequence).

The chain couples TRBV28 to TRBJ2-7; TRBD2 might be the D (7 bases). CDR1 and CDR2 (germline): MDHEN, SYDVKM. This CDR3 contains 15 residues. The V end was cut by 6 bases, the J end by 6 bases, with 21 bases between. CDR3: CASREEGGFFSEQYF. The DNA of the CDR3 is TGTGCCAGCAGGGAGGAGGGGGGGTTTTTCTCCGAGCAGTACTTC.

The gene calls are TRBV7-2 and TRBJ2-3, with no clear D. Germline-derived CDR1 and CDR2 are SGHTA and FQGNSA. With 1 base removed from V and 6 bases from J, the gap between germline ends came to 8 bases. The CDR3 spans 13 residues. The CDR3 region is CASSLVGEDTQYF. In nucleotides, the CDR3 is TGTGCCAGCAGCTTAGTAGGAGAGGATACGCAGTATTTT. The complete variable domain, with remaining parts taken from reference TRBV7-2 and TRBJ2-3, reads GAGVSQSPSNKVTEKGKDVELRCDPISGHTALYWYRQSLGQGLEFLIYFQGNSAPDKSGLPSDRFSAERTGGSVSTLTIQRTQQEDSAVYLCASSLVGEDTQYFGPGTRLTVL.

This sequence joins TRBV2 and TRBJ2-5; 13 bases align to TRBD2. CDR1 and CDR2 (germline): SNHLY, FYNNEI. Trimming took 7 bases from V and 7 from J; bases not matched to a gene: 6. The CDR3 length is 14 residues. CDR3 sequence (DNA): TGTGCCAGCACAGGACTAGCGGGGGAGGCGACCCAGTACTTC. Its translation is CASTGLAGEATQYF.

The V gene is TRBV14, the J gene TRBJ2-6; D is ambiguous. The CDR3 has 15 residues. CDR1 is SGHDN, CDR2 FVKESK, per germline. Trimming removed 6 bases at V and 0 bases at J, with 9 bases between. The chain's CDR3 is CASRLAGSGANVLTF. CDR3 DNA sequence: TGTGCCAGCAGGCTTGCCGGCTCTGGGGCCAACGTCCTGACTTTC. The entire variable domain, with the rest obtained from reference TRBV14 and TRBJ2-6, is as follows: EAGVTQFPSHSVIEKGQTVTLRCDPISGHDNLYWYRRVMGKEIKFLLHFVKESKQDESGMPNNRFLAERTGGTYSTLKVQPAELEDSGVYFCASRLAGSGANVLTFGAGSRLTVL.

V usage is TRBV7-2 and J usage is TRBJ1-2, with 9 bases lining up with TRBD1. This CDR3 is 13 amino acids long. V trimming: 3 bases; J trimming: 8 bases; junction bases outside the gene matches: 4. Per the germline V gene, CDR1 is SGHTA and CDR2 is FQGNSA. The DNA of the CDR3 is TGTGCCAGCAGCTTGGGACAGGGAGGAGGCTACACCTTC. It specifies CASSLGQGGGYTF. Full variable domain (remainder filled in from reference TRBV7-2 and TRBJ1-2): GAGVSQSPSNKVTEKGKDVELRCDPISGHTALYWYRQSLGQGLEFLIYFQGNSAPDKSGLPSDRFSAERTGGSVSTLTIQRTQQEDSAVYLCASSLGQGGGYTFGSGTRLTVV.

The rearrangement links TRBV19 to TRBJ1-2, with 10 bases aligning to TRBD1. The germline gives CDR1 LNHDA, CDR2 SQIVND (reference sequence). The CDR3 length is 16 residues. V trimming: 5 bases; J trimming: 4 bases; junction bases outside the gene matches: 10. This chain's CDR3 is CASSSPPGQGFYGYTF. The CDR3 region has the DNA TGTGCCAGTAGTTCCCCGCCGGGACAGGGGTTCTATGGCTACACCTTC.

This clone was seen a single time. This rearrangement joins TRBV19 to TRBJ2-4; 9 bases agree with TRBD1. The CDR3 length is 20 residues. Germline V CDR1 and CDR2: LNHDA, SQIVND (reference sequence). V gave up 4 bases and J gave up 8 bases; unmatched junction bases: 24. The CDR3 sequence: CASSTSILQGAGQIKDIQYF. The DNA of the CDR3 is TGTGCCAGTAGTACCTCAATCTTACAGGGGGCAGGTCAGATTAAGGACATTCAGTACTTC.

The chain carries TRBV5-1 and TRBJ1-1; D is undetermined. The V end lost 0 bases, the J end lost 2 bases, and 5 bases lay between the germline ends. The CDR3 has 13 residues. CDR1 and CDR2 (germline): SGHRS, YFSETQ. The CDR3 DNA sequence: TGCGCCAGCAGCTTGGCACAAAACACTGAAGCTTTCTTT. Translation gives CASSLAQNTEAFF.

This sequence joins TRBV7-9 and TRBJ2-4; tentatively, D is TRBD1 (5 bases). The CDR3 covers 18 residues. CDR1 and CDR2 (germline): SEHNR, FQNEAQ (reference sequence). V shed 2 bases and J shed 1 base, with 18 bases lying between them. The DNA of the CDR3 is TGTGCCAGCAGCTTAACGGCGTGGGGCCGGATGGCCAAAAACATTCAGTACTTC. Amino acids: CASSLTAWGRMAKNIQYF.

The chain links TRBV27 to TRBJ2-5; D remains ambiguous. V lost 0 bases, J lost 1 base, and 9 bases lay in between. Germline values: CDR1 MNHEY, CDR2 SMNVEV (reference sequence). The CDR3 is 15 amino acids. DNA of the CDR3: TGTGCCAGCAGTTTATCCCGACTTGTCCAAGAGACCCAGTACTTC. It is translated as CASSLSRLVQETQYF.

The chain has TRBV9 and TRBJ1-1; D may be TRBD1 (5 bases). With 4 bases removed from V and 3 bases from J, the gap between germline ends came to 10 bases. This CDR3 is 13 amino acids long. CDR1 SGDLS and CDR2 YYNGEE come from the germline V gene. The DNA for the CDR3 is TGTGCCAGCAGCTTCAGGGTGGACACTGAAGCTTTCTTT. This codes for CASSFRVDTEAFF.

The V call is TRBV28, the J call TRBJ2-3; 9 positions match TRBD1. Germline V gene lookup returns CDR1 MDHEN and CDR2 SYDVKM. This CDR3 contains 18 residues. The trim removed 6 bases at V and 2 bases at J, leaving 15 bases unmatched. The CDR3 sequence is CASSTAGWGTGPTDTQYF. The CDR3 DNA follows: TGTGCCAGCAGCACCGCCGGGTGGGGGACAGGGCCCACAGATACGCAGTATTTT.

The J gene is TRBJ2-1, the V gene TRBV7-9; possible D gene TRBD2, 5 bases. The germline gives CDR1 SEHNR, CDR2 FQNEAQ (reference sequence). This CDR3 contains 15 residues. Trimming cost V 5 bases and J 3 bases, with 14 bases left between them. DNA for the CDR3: TGTGCCAGCAGCCCGAGAAGCGGAGACTACAATGAGCAGTTCTTC. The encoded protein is CASSPRSGDYNEQFF.

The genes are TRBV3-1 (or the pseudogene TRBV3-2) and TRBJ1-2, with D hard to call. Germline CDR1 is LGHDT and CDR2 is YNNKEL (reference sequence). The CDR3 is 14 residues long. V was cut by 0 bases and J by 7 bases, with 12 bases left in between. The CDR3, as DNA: TGTGCCAGCAGCCAAGATCGGGGAATCGGTGGCTACACCTTC. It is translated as CASSQDRGIGGYTF.

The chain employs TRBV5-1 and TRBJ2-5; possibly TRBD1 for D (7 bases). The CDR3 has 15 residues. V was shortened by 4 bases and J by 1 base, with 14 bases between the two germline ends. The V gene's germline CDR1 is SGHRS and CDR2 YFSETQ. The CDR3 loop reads CASSPGTAGQETQYF. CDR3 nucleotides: TGCGCCAGCAGCCCCGGGACAGCGGGCCAAGAGACCCAGTACTTC.

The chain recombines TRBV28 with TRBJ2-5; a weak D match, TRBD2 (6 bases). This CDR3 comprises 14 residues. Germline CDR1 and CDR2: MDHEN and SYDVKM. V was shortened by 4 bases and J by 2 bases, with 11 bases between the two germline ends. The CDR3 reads CASSSVGGQETQYF. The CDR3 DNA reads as TGTGCCAGCAGTTCGGTCGGAGGGCAAGAGACCCAGTACTTC.

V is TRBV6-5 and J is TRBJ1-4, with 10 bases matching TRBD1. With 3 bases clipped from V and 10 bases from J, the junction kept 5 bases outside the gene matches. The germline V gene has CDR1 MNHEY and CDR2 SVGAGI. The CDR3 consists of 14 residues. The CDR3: CASSYGGTGVKLFF. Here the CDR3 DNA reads TGTGCCAGCAGTTATGGGGGGACAGGGGTAAAACTGTTTTTT.

The CDR3 here is CASSSGGGHQETQYF. The CDR3 region has the DNA TGCGCCAGCAGCTCTGGCGGGGGGCACCAAGAGACCCAGTACTTC. This chain uses TRBV5-1 with TRBJ2-5; 8 bases line up with TRBD2. The CDR3 is 15 residues long. J was trimmed by 0 bases and V by 3 bases; bases with no gene match: 4. Germline CDR1 SGHRS, CDR2 YFSETQ.